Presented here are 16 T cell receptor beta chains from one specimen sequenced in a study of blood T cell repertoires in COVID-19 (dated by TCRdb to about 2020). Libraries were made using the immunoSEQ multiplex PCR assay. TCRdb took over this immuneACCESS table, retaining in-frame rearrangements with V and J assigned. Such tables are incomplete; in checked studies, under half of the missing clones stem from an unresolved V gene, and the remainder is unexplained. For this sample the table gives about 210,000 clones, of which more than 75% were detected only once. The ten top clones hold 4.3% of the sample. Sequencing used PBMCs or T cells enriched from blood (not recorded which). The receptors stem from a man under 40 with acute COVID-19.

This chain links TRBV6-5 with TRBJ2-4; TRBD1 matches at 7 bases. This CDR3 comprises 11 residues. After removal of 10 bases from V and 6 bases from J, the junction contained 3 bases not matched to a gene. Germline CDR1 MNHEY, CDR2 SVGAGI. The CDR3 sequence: CAIRQGNIQYF. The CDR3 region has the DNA TGTGCCATCAGACAGGGAAACATTCAGTACTTC.

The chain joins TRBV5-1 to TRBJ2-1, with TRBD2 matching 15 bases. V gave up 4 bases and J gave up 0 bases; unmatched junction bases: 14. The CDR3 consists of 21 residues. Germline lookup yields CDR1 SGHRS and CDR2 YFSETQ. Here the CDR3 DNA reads TGCGCCAGCAGCCCGGGACTAGCGGGGGGCCTTCTCTCGAGCTCCTACAATGAGCAGTTCTTC. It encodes CASSPGLAGGLLSSSYNEQFF. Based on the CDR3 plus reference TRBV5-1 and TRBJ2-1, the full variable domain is KAGVTQTPRYLIKTRGQQVTLSCSPISGHRSVSWYQQTPGQGLQFLFEYFSETQRNKGNFPGRFSGRQFSNSRSEMNVSTLELGDSALYLCASSPGLAGGLLSSSYNEQFFGPGTRLTVL.

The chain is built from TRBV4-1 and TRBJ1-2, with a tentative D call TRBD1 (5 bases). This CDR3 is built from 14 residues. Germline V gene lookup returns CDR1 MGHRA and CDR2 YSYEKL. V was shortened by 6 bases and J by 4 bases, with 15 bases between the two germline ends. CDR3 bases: TGCGCCAGCAGTCCTCCGGGACTTGTCTATGGCTACACCTTC. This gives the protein CASSPPGLVYGYTF.

CDR3 protein: CASSLRRVVRSPLHF. CDR3 nucleotides: TGTGCCAGCAGTTTAAGGAGGGTTGTACGATCACCCCTCCACTTT. V and J are TRBV28 and TRBJ1-6; D not certain. The CDR3 spans 15 residues. CDR1 MDHEN and CDR2 SYDVKM come from the germline V gene. The germline V and J ends were trimmed by 2 bases and 10 bases, with 15 bases remaining between them.

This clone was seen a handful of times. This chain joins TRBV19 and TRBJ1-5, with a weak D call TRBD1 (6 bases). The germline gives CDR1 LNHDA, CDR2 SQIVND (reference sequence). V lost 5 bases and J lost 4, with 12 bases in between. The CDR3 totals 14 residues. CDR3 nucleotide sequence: TGTGCCAGTAGTTGGTCACAGGGAAATCAGCCCCAGCATTTT. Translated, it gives CASSWSQGNQPQHF.

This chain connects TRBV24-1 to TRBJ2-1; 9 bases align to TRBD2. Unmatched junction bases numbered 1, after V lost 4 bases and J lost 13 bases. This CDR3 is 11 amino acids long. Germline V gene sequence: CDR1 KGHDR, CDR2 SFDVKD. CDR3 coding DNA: TGTGCCACCAGTGAGGGACTAGCTCAGTTCTTC. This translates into CATSEGLAQFF.

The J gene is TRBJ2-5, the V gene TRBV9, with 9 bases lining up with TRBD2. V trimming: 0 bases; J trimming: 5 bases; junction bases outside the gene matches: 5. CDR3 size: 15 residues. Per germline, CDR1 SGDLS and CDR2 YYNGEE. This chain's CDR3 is CASSVAAGGGETQYF. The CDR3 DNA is TGTGCCAGCAGCGTAGCAGCGGGGGGTGGTGAGACCCAGTACTTC.

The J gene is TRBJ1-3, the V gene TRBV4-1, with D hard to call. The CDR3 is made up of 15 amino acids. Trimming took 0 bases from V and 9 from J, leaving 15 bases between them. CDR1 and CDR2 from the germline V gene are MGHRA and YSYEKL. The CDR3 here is CASSQERVGIGTIYF. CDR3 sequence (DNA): TGCGCCAGCAGCCAAGAGAGGGTAGGGATTGGCACCATATATTTT.

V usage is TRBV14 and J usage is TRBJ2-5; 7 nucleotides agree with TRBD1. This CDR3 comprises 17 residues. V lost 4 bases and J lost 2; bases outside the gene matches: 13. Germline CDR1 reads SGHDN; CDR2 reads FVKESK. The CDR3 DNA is TGTGCCAGCAGCCCTTTGGGGCCCGGCAGGGGGCAAGAGACCCAGTACTTC. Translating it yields CASSPLGPGRGQETQYF.

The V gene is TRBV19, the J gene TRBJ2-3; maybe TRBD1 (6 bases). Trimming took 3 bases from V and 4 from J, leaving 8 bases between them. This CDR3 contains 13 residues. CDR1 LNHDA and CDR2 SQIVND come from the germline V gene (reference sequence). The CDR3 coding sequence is TGTGCCAGTAGTATTCAGGGGCCAGATACGCAGTATTTT. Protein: CASSIQGPDTQYF.

For the CDR3, the DNA is TGTGCCAGCAGCCGACACGGGGGACCAATCCCGCTAGAGCAGTACTTC. Amino acid sequence: CASSRHGGPIPLEQYF. The chain carries TRBV5-6 and TRBJ2-7, with TRBD2 as a possible D gene (6 bases). This CDR3 region has 16 residues. V was cut by 4 bases and J by 7 bases, with 24 bases left in between. Germline V CDR1 and CDR2: SGHDT, YYEEEE.

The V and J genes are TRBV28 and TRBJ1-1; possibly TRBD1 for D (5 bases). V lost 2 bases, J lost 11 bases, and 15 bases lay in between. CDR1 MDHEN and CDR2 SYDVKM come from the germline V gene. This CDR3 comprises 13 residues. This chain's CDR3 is CASSLVPRAAAFF. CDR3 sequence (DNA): TGTGCCAGCAGTTTAGTCCCCAGGGCCGCGGCTTTCTTT.

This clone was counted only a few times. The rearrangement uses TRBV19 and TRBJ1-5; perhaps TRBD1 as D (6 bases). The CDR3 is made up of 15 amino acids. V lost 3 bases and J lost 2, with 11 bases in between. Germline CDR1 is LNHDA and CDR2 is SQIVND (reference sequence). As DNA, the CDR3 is TGTGCCAGTAGTATTTCCAGGGGTGGCAATCAGCCCCAGCATTTT. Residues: CASSISRGGNQPQHF.

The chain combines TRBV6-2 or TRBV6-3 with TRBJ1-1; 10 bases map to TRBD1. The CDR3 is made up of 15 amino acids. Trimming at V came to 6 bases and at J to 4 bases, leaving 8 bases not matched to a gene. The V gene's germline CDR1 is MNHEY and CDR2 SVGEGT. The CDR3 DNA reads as TGTGCCAGCAGCCCAGACAGGGGGCTTGGCACTGAAGCTTTCTTT. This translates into CASSPDRGLGTEAFF.

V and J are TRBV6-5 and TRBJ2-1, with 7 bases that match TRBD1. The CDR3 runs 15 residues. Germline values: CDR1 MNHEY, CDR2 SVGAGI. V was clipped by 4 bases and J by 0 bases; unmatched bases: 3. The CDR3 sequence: CASSSDRSSYNEQFF. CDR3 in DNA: TGTGCCAGCAGTTCGGACAGGAGCTCCTACAATGAGCAGTTCTTC.

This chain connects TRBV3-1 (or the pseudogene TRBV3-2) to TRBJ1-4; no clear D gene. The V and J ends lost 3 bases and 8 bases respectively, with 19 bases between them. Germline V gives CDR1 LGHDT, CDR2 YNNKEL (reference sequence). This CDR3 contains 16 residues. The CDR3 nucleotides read TGTGCCAGCAGCCACGGAACGGACCAACTAGGGGAAAAACTGTTTTTT. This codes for CASSHGTDQLGEKLFF.